One and the same sample provided the 31 T cell receptor beta chains below, sequenced in a study of T and B cells in COVID-19 patients. Blood genomic DNA input for TRB amplification was 250-500 ng. BIOMED2 TRB-A/B primer pools were used in multiplex TRB PCR. TCRdb processed the multiplex PCR reads anew with MiXCR; each CDR3 protein has one entry. This sample has 15,000 to 20,000 distinct CDR3 sequences, with roughly 28% found just once. Sequenced material: blood. Receptors originate from a human donor who had recovered from COVID-19.

This clonotype rates as medium-sized. The chain has TRBV19 and TRBJ2-3, with 10 bases identical to TRBD1. V shed 3 bases, J shed 7 bases, and the junction held 7 bases outside the gene matches. The CDR3 sequence is 15 residues long. Germline-derived CDR1 and CDR2 are LNHDA and SQIVND (reference sequence). CDR3 residues: CASSIGTGVTNTQYF. The CDR3 coding sequence is TGTGCCAGTAGTATTGGGACAGGGGTAACTAATACGCAGTATTTT.

This clonotype was found a few times. This rearrangement joins TRBV10-3 to TRBJ2-1, with D possibly TRBD2 on 7 matching bases. The germline V gene encodes CDR1 ENHRY and CDR2 SYGVKD. V gave up 0 bases and J gave up 5 bases, with 11 bases separating them. This CDR3 contains 15 residues. In nucleotides, the CDR3 is TGTGCCATCAGTGAGTCGGGGGGGCCAAACAATGAGCAGTTCTTC. This codes for CAISESGGPNNEQFF.

This clonotype was seen only a few times. This chain joins TRBV7-9 and TRBJ2-5, with D unresolved. The germline V gene encodes CDR1 SEHNR and CDR2 FQNEAQ (reference sequence). This CDR3 comprises 11 residues. The V and J ends lost 1 base and 5 bases respectively, with 2 bases between them. CDR3 coding DNA: TGTGCCAGCAGCTTAGTGGAGACCCAGTACTTC. It codes for CASSLVETQYF.

This clonotype is a singleton in its sample. The chain employs TRBV6-4 and TRBJ1-6, with D possibly matching TRBD1 (5 bases). V was shortened by 5 bases and J by 8 bases, with 16 bases between the two germline ends. The length of the CDR3 is 15 residues. Germline V lookup: CDR1 MRHNA, CDR2 SNTAGT. The CDR3 nucleotides read TGTGCCAGCAGTTACCAGGGAACAAAAGATTCACCCCTCCACTTT. Translating it yields CASSYQGTKDSPLHF.

This clonotype qualifies as medium-sized. J is TRBJ1-4 and V is TRBV6-5; D perhaps matches TRBD1 (5 bases). Germline V gene data show CDR1 as MNHEY and CDR2 as SVGAGI. The CDR3 loop spans 14 amino acids. Trimming took off 7 bases at V and 7 bases at J, with 16 bases between the two ends. CDR3 in amino acids: CASTSRGTGEKLFF. In nucleotides, the CDR3 is TGTGCCAGCACCTCCCGAGGGACTGGTGAAAAACTGTTTTTT.

This clonotype was seen a handful of times. The chain links TRBV18 to TRBJ1-4, with a tentative D call TRBD1 (5 bases). Germline loops: CDR1 KGHSH, CDR2 LQKENI. V lost 4 bases, J lost 8 bases, and 20 bases lay in between. This CDR3 has 16 amino acids. CDR3 DNA: TGTGCCAGCTCACTCTCCCCAGGGCAGTTGGGAGAAAAACTGTTTTTT. Translated, it gives CASSLSPGQLGEKLFF. The full variable domain, in which reference TRBV18 and TRBJ1-4 provide the parts outside the CDR3, is NAGVMQNPRHLVRRRGQEARLRCSPMKGHSHVYWYRQLPEEGLKFMVYLQKENIIDESGMPKERFSAEFPKEGPSILRIQQVVRGDSAAYFCASSLSPGQLGEKLFFGSGTQLSVL.

V usage is TRBV12-3 or TRBV12-4 and J usage is TRBJ1-1; D not certain. CDR3 length: 11 amino acids. Trimming cost V 2 bases and J 11 bases, with 9 bases left between them. CDR3 region: CASSLNVPAFF. The CDR3 region has the DNA TGTGCCAGCAGTTTAAATGTGCCGGCTTTCTTT.

This clonotype ranks as medium-sized (0.01 to 0.1%). This chain joins TRBV6-5 and TRBJ2-7, with unresolved D. Trimming took 0 bases from V and 5 from J, leaving 11 bases between them. Germline V gene lookup returns CDR1 MNHEY and CDR2 SVGAGI. The CDR3 spans 14 residues. The CDR3 nucleotides read TGTGCCAGCAGTTACTCGCGGAAGACTGACGAGCAGTACTTC. This translates into CASSYSRKTDEQYF.

The chain uses TRBV20-1 and TRBJ2-1; D may be TRBD1 (5 bases). V was pared by 3 bases and J by 4 bases, with 13 bases between. There are 14 residues in the CDR3. Looked up from germline, CDR1 is DFQATT and CDR2 is SNEGSKA (reference sequence). The CDR3 reads CSASVGAAYNEQFF. The DNA for the CDR3 is TGCAGTGCTAGTGTTGGGGCGGCATACAATGAGCAGTTCTTC.

This clonotype was observed at least ten times. The rearrangement links TRBV12-3 or TRBV12-4 to TRBJ2-1; the D gene is possibly TRBD2 (5 bases). V was pared by 3 bases and J by 12 bases, with 12 bases between. The CDR3 is made up of 12 amino acids. CDR3 sequence reads: CASSFEAEWQFF. The CDR3 nucleotides are TGTGCCAGCAGTTTTGAAGCGGAATGGCAGTTCTTC.

The J gene is TRBJ2-2, the V gene TRBV20-1; TRBD1 matches 9 bases. The length of the CDR3 is 15 residues. The junction had 4 bases not matched to a gene; V was cut back by 1 base and J by 4 bases. Germline V gene lookup returns CDR1 DFQATT and CDR2 SNEGSKA (reference sequence). CDR3 nucleotides: TGCAGTGCTAGAGCGTCGGACAGGGGCACCGGGGAGCTGTTTTTT. As protein: CSARASDRGTGELFF.

This clonotype was seen repeatedly, ten times or more. The chain employs TRBV6-4 and TRBJ2-3; D is undetermined. The germline CDR1 and CDR2 sequences are MRHNA and SNTAGT. V was cut by 5 bases and J by 2 bases, with 11 bases left in between. This CDR3 spans 14 amino acids. The DNA of the CDR3 is TGTGCCAGCAGTTCGGTCCCGTCCACAGATACGCAGTATTTT. Its translation is CASSSVPSTDTQYF.

This clonotype was counted ten times or more. This rearrangement joins TRBV18 to TRBJ2-6; TRBD1 might be the D (5 bases). Germline V gene lookup returns CDR1 KGHSH and CDR2 LQKENI. This CDR3 has 17 residues. Trimming removed 4 bases from V and 0 bases from J, with 13 bases in between. The CDR3 sequence is CASSRSQGTSGANVLTF. Written as DNA, the CDR3 is TGTGCCAGCTCACGGTCGCAGGGAACCTCTGGGGCCAACGTCCTGACTTTC. Based on the CDR3 plus reference TRBV18 and TRBJ2-6, the full variable domain is NAGVMQNPRHLVRRRGQEARLRCSPMKGHSHVYWYRQLPEEGLKFMVYLQKENIIDESGMPKERFSAEFPKEGPSILRIQQVVRGDSAAYFCASSRSQGTSGANVLTFGAGSRLTVL.

This clonotype has more than one count but fewer than ten. The chain couples TRBV5-1 to TRBJ2-3; D is undetermined. Germline CDR1 reads SGHRS; CDR2 reads YFSETQ. Deletions cut 1 base from V and 5 bases from J, with 11 bases between. The CDR3 sequence is 14 residues long. Written as DNA, the CDR3 is TGCGCCAGCAGCTTGTCACCGGCGATAGATACGCAGTATTTT. This gives the protein CASSLSPAIDTQYF.

This clonotype is labeled medium-sized (0.01 to 0.1%). This chain links TRBV15 with TRBJ2-1; D unresolved. Trimming removed 6 bases at V and 14 bases at J, with 14 bases between. CDR3 size: 11 residues. Germline V gene lookup returns CDR1 LNHNV and CDR2 YYDKDF (reference sequence). Here the CDR3 DNA reads TGTGCCACCAGTTCGAGGTCATTGGAGTTCTTC. Translation gives CATSSRSLEFF.

V gene TRBV18 combines with J gene TRBJ1-2; 8 positions match TRBD1. CDR1 and CDR2 (germline): KGHSH, LQKENI. This CDR3 region has 16 residues. The ends lost 3 bases at V and 1 base at J; junction bases unmatched: 7. The chain's CDR3 is CASSPQRDRNNYGYTF. The CDR3 DNA reads as TGTGCCAGCTCACCCCAACGGGACAGGAATAACTATGGCTACACCTTC.

This chain connects TRBV5-4 to TRBJ2-5; D is unresolved. V lost 0 bases to trimming and J lost 5 bases, with 11 bases between them. Germline V gene sequence: CDR1 SGHNT, CDR2 YYREEE (reference sequence). The length of the CDR3 is 14 residues. The CDR3 bases are TGTGCCAGCAGCTTGGTGGACGCCTCCGAGACCCAGTACTTC. Its translation is CASSLVDASETQYF.

As regards this clonotype: A much larger clone sits a single nucleotide away, making a read error possible. V is TRBV12-3 or TRBV12-4 and J is TRBJ2-5; 8 nucleotides align to TRBD2. The CDR3 loop spans 14 amino acids. Trimming cost V 6 bases and J 5 bases; bases outside gene matches: 8. This chain's CDR3 is CASRPLSGGETQYF. In nucleotides, the CDR3 is TGTGCCAGCAGGCCTCTATCGGGGGGGGAGACCCAGTACTTC.

This clonotype was observed a handful of times. V usage is TRBV7-6 and J usage is TRBJ2-7, with D perhaps matching TRBD1 (6 bases). From germline, CDR1 is SGHVS and CDR2 FNYEAQ. With 5 bases removed from V and 11 bases from J, the gap between germline ends came to 22 bases. This CDR3 has 14 residues. The CDR3 loop reads CASSIRSPLYREYF. In DNA form, the CDR3 reads TGTGCCAGCAGCATCAGGAGCCCCCTTTACAGGGAGTACTTC.

In its sample, this clonotype is medium-sized. The chain uses TRBV19 and TRBJ1-1; D is unresolved. CDR1 is LNHDA and CDR2 is SQIVND in the germline V gene (reference sequence). V was shortened by 0 bases and J by 4 bases, with 9 bases between the two germline ends. The CDR3 sequence is 14 residues long. CDR3 sequence: CASSIDGELTEAFF. The CDR3 DNA reads as TGTGCCAGTAGTATAGACGGGGAACTCACTGAAGCTTTCTTT.

The J gene is TRBJ2-2, the V gene TRBV5-1, with a tentative D call TRBD2 (5 bases). The CDR3 sequence is 16 residues long. Trimming removed 1 base from V and 5 bases from J, with 15 bases in between. The germline V gene has CDR1 SGHRS and CDR2 YFSETQ. Here the CDR3 reads CASSLLTGEYTGELFF. Written as DNA, the CDR3 is TGCGCCAGCAGCTTGTTAACCGGGGAATATACCGGGGAGCTGTTTTTT.

This chain joins TRBV4-3 and TRBJ2-5, with D possibly called TRBD1 or TRBD2 (5 bases each). The V and J ends lost 4 bases and 3 bases respectively, with 15 bases between them. The germline V gene encodes CDR1 LGHNA and CDR2 YSLEER. The CDR3 extends over 15 amino acids. CDR3 nucleotides: TGCGCCAGCAGCCGAACAGCGAGAGGGGAAGAGACCCAGTACTTC. Translating it yields CASSRTARGEETQYF.

This clonotype is labeled medium-sized. The chain couples TRBV27 to TRBJ2-1; 8 nucleotides align to TRBD2. V lost 1 base to trimming and J lost 4 bases; unmatched junction nucleotides: 6. Germline V CDR1 and CDR2: MNHEY, SMNVEV (reference sequence). The CDR3 has 16 residues. CDR3 loop: CASSLFSSGPYNEQFF. The CDR3 nucleotides are TGTGCCAGCAGTTTATTTTCTAGCGGGCCGTACAATGAGCAGTTCTTC.

The CDR3 region is CASQTDSSYNSPLHF. Here the CDR3 DNA reads TGTGCCAGTCAGACCGACAGCTCCTATAATTCACCCCTCCACTTT. The chain recombines TRBV28 with TRBJ1-6; perhaps TRBD1 as D (5 bases). CDR1 is MDHEN, CDR2 SYDVKM, per germline. V was shortened by 9 bases and J by 0 bases, with 12 bases between the two germline ends. The CDR3 has 15 residues. Variable domain in full (rest from reference TRBV28 and TRBJ1-6): DVKVTQSSRYLVKRTGEKVFLECVQDMDHENMFWYRQDPGLGLRLIYFSYDVKMKEKGDIPEGYSVSREKKERFSLILESASTNQTSMYLCASQTDSSYNSPLHFGNGTRLTVT.

J is TRBJ1-2 and V is TRBV20-1; D perhaps matches TRBD1 (5 bases). Trimming removed 0 bases at V and 8 bases at J, with 7 bases between. The germline V gene has CDR1 DFQATT and CDR2 SNEGSKA (reference sequence). The CDR3 sequence is 11 residues long. CDR3: CSAREGGGYTF. Written as DNA, the CDR3 is TGCAGTGCTAGAGAGGGGGGAGGCTACACCTTC.

The chain carries TRBV12-3 or TRBV12-4 and TRBJ2-7, with no clear D. V lost 8 bases, J lost 4 bases, and 9 bases lay in between. The CDR3 runs 11 residues. CDR3 sequence: CASGTLYEQYF. CDR3 nucleotides: TGTGCCAGCGGAACACTGTACGAGCAGTACTTC.

The gene calls are TRBV11-1 and TRBJ1-4, with a weak D call TRBD1 (5 bases). Germline CDR1 is SGHAT and CDR2 is FQDESV (reference sequence). V was pared by 5 bases and J by 7 bases, with 20 bases between. The length of the CDR3 is 16 residues. In DNA form, the CDR3 reads TGTGCCAGCAGCCTAGGAGCGGGACGGCTAGTTGAAAAACTGTTTTTT. This codes for CASSLGAGRLVEKLFF.

This clonotype ranks as medium-sized. V usage is TRBV6-5 and J usage is TRBJ2-7, with 8 bases aligning to TRBD2. Per the germline V gene, CDR1 is MNHEY and CDR2 is SVGAGI. V dropped 6 bases and J dropped 0; count of bases not matched to a gene: 4. The CDR3 runs to 14 residues. CDR3 in amino acids: CASRVAGPSYEQYF. CDR3 nucleotide sequence: TGTGCCAGCAGGGTAGCGGGGCCCTCCTACGAGCAGTACTTC.

Remarks on this clonotype: Since a much larger clone is just one base distant, this may be a read error. V is TRBV19 and J is TRBJ1-1; D gene uncertain. Trimming removed 4 bases from V and 4 bases from J, with 13 bases in between. The V gene's germline CDR1 is LNHDA and CDR2 SQIVND (reference sequence). There are 14 residues in the CDR3. CDR3 nucleotide sequence: TGTGCCAGTAGTAGGGGTCCACTTCGCACTGAAGCTTTCTTT. Translation: CASSRGPLRTEAFF.

On this clonotype itself: One end of the junction varies from germline; a read error may be responsible. The V gene is TRBV20-1, the J gene TRBJ2-1; either TRBD1 or TRBD2 may fit D (5 bases each). Germline V gene data show CDR1 as DFQATT and CDR2 as SNEGSKA (reference sequence). This CDR3 region has 16 residues. The CDR3 sequence is CSARGRRTSTANKQFF. In nucleotides, the CDR3 is TGCAGTGCAAGGGGACGGAGGACCTCTACGGCCAATAAGCAGTTCTTC.

Relative to its sample, this clonotype is medium-sized. In DNA form, the CDR3 reads TGTGCCAGCTCAGGGTACACCGGGGAGCTGTTTTTT. This gives the protein CASSGYTGELFF. The chain is built from TRBV6-5 and TRBJ2-2, with D possibly TRBD1 on 5 matching bases. V dropped 8 bases and J dropped 3 bases, with 7 bases sitting between them. The CDR3 sequence is 12 residues long. Per the germline V gene, CDR1 is MNHEY and CDR2 is SVGAGI.